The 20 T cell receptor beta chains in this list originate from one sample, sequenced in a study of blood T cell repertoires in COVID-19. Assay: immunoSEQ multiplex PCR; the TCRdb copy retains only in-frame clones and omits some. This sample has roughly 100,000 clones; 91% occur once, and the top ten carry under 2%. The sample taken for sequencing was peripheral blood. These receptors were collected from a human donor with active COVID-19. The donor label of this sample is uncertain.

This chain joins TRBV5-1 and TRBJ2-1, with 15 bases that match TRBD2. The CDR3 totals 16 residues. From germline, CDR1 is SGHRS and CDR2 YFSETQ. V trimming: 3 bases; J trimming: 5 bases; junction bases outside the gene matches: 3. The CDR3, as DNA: TGCGCCAGCAGCTACGGACTAGCGGGGGGGCACAATGAGCAGTTCTTC. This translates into CASSYGLAGGHNEQFF.

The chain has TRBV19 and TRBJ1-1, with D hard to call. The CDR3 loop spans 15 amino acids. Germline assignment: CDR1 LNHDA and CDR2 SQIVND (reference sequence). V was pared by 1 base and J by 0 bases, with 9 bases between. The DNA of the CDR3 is TGTGCCAGTAGTATAGGAGGAGACGTGAACACTGAAGCTTTCTTT. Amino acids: CASSIGGDVNTEAFF.

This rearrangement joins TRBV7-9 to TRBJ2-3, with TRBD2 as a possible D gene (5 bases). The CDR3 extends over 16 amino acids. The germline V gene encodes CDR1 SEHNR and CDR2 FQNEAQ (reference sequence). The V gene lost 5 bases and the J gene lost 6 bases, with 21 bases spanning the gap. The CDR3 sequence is CASSRSQDSVGDTQYF. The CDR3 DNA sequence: TGTGCCAGCAGCAGAAGTCAGGACTCGGTCGGGGATACGCAGTATTTT.

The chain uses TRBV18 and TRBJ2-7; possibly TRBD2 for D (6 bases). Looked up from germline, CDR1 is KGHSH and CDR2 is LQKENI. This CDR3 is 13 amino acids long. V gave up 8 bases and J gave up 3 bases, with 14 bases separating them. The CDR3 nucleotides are TGTGCCAGCACCGCGGGGTATAACTACGAGCAGTACTTC. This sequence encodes CASTAGYNYEQYF.

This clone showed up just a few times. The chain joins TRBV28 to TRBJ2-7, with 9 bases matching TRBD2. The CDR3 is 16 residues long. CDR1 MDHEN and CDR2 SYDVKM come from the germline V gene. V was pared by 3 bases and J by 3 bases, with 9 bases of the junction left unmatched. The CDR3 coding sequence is TGTGCCAGCAGTTTCTCAACGAGCGGGGGGTTCTACGAGCAGTACTTC. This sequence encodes CASSFSTSGGFYEQYF.

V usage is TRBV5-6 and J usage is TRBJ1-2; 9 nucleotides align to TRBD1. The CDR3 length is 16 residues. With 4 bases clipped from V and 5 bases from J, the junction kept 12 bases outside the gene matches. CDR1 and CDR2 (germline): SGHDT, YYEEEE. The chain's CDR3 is CASSPGTGRAGYGYTF. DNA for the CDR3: TGTGCCAGCAGCCCCGGGACAGGGCGGGCGGGATATGGCTACACCTTC.

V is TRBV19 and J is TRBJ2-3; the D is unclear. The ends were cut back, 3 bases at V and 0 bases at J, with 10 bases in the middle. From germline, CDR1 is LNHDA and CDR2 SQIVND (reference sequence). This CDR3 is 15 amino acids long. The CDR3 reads CASSINRFSTDTQYF. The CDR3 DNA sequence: TGTGCCAGTAGTATCAATAGATTTAGCACAGATACGCAGTATTTT.

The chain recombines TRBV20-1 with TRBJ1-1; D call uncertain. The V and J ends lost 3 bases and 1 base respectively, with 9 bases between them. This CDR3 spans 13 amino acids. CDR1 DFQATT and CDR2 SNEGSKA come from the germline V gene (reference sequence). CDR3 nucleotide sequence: TGCAGTGCTAGTGGCGGAGAGAACACTGAAGCTTTCTTT. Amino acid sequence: CSASGGENTEAFF.

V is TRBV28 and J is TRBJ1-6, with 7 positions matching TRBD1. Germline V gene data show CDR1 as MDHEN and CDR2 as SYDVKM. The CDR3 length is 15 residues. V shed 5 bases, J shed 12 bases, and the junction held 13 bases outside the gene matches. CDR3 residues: CASSVRGPQGEPLHF. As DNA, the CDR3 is TGTGCCAGCAGTGTTAGGGGTCCCCAGGGGGAACCCCTCCACTTT.

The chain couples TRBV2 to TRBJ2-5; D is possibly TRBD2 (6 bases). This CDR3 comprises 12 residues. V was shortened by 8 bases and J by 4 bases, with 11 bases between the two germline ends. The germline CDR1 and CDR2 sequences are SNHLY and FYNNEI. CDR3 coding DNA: TGTGCCAGCGGGGGGAGGCGAGAGACCCAGTACTTC. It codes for CASGGRRETQYF.

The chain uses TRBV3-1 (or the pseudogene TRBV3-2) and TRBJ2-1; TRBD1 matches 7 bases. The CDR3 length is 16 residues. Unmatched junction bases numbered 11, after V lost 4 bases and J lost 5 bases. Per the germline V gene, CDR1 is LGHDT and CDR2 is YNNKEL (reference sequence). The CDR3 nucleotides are TGTGCCAGCAGCCGTACTCCGGGACAGCAGAACAATGAGCAGTTCTTC. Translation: CASSRTPGQQNNEQFF.

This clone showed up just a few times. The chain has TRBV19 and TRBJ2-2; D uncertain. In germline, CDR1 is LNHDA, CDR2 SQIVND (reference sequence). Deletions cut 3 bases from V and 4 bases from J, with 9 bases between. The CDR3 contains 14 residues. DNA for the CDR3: TGTGCCAGTAGTATTTCTTCCAGCACCGGGGAGCTGTTTTTT. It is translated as CASSISSSTGELFF.

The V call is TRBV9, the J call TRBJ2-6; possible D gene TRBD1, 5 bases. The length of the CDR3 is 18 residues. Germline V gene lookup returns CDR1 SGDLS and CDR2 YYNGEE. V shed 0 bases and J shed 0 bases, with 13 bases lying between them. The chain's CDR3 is CASSVGGRVLSGANVLTF. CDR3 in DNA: TGTGCCAGCAGCGTAGGGGGCAGGGTCCTCTCTGGGGCCAACGTCCTGACTTTC.

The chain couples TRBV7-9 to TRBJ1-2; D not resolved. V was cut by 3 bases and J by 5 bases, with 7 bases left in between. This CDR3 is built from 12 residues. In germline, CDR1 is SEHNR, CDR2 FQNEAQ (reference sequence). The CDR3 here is CASSFARYGYTF. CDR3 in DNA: TGTGCCAGCAGCTTTGCGCGGTATGGCTACACCTTC. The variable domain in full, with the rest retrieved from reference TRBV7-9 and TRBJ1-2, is DTGVSQNPRHKITKRGQNVTFRCDPISEHNRLYWYRQTLGQGPEFLTYFQNEAQLEKSRLLSDRFSAERPKGSFSTLEIQRTEQGDSAMYLCASSFARYGYTFGSGTRLTVV.

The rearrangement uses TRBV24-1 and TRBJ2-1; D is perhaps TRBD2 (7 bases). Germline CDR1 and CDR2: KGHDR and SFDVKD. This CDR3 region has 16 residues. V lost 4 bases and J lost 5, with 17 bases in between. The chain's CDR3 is CATSESGGPSDNEQFF. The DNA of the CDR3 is TGTGCCACCAGTGAGTCCGGGGGGCCTTCGGACAATGAGCAGTTCTTC.

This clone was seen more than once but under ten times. DNA for the CDR3: TGTGCCAGCAGCTTGGCCGGCAGGGGCCTCGATGGCTACACCTTC. Protein product: CASSLAGRGLDGYTF. The chain combines TRBV5-4 with TRBJ1-2; tentative D call: TRBD1 (6 bases). The germline V gene encodes CDR1 SGHNT and CDR2 YYREEE (reference sequence). The CDR3 sequence is 15 residues long. The germline V and J ends were trimmed by 0 bases and 6 bases, with 15 bases remaining between them.

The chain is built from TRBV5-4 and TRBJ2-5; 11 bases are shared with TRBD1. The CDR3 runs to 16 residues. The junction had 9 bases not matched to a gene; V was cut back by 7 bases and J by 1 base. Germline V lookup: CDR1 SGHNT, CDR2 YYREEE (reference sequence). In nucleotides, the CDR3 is TGTGCCAGCGGAAGGACAGGGGGCGCCGGCCAAGAGACCCAGTACTTC. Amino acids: CASGRTGGAGQETQYF.

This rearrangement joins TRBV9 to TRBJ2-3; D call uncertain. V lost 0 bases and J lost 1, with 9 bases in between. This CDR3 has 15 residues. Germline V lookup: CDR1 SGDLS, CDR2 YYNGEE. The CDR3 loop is CASSVDPRGTDTQYF. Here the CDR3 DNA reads TGTGCCAGCAGCGTAGATCCCCGCGGCACAGATACGCAGTATTTT.

CDR3 sequence: CASSLRESPPYNEQFF. CDR3 nucleotide sequence: TGTGCCAGCAGCTTAAGGGAGAGTCCGCCCTACAATGAGCAGTTCTTC. The chain is built from TRBV7-9 and TRBJ2-1; a possible D gene is TRBD2 (5 bases). Trimming left V 2 bases short and J 2 bases short, with 13 bases between. This CDR3 region has 16 residues. The germline V gene has CDR1 SEHNR and CDR2 FQNEAQ (reference sequence).

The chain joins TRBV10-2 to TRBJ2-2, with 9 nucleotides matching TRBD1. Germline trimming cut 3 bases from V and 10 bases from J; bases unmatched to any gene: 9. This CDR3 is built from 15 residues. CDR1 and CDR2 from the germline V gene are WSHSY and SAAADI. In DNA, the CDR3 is TGCGCCAGCAGTGAAATGGGACAGGGAGACGTGGAGCTGTTTTTT. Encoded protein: CASSEMGQGDVELFF.